This is a list of T cell receptor beta chains from one sample in a study of cytomegalovirus exposure and HLA in healthy donors. Only in-frame clones appear in the TCRdb table, and some are missing; sequencing was by immunoSEQ multiplex PCR. This sample yields 90,000 to 130,000 clones, of which roughly 78% are seen a single time; approximately 1.2% belongs to the top ten. The sample was PBMCs. Receptor source: a woman in her twenties or thirties in good health and CMV-seronegative. Each CDR3 is given with its conserved first and last residue. D genes are given only for firm matches. Only part of the rows carry a size: once, few, many, or a class if the clone is expanded.

j_call clone_size cdr3_length v_call d_call cdr3_nt cdr3_aa
TRBJ2-3 once 12 TRBV5-4 - TGTGCCAGCAGCGGTTCAGGAGATACGCAGTATTTT CASSGSGDTQYF
TRBJ2-7 - 18 TRBV11-1 TRBD2 TGTGCCAGCAGGCAGAGGCCCGGGACTAGCGGGGGTCCCTACGAGCAGTACTTC CASRQRPGTSGGPYEQYF
TRBJ2-7 few 13 TRBV27 - TGTGCCAGCAGTTTAACTAGTTCCTACGAGCAGTACTTC CASSLTSSYEQYF
TRBJ2-7 - 15 TRBV13 TRBD1 TGTGCCAGCAGCTTGGACAGGGGGCTTGCCTACGAGCAGTACTTC CASSLDRGLAYEQYF
TRBJ1-2 once 12 TRBV30 TRBD1 TGTGCCTGGCGAGGACAGGAGTATGGCTACACCTTC CAWRGQEYGYTF
TRBJ2-6 - 14 TRBV6-4 - TGTGCCAGCAGTGACCATTCTGGGGCCAACGTCCTGACTTTC CASSDHSGANVLTF
TRBJ1-1 - 15 TRBV4-2 TRBD1 TGTGCCAGCAGCCAAATACAGGGGATGAACACTGAAGCTTTCTTT CASSQIQGMNTEAFF
TRBJ1-6 few 15 TRBV7-6 - TGTGCCAGCAGCGCCCAGGGAGGATTTAATTCACCCCTCCACTTT CASSAQGGFNSPLHF
TRBJ2-5 few 15 TRBV19 TRBD2 TGTGCCAGTAGTCTACTAGCGGGAGAAAAGGAGACCCAGTACTTC CASSLLAGEKETQYF
TRBJ1-4 - 16 TRBV7-8 - TGTGCCAGCAGTCAATCGGCAGGGTTAACTAATGAAAAACTGTTTTTT CASSQSAGLTNEKLFF
TRBJ2-7 - 16 TRBV7-2 - TGTGCCAGCAGCTTCTCACACCTGGACAACTCCTACGAGCAGTACTTC CASSFSHLDNSYEQYF
TRBJ1-5 - 15 TRBV11-3 - TGTGCCAGCAGCTTACGGGAATATAGCAATCAGCCCCAGCATTTT CASSLREYSNQPQHF
TRBJ1-2 - 13 TRBV5-4 - TGTGCCAGCAGCTTGGTGGAGAGCCATGGCTACACCTTC CASSLVESHGYTF